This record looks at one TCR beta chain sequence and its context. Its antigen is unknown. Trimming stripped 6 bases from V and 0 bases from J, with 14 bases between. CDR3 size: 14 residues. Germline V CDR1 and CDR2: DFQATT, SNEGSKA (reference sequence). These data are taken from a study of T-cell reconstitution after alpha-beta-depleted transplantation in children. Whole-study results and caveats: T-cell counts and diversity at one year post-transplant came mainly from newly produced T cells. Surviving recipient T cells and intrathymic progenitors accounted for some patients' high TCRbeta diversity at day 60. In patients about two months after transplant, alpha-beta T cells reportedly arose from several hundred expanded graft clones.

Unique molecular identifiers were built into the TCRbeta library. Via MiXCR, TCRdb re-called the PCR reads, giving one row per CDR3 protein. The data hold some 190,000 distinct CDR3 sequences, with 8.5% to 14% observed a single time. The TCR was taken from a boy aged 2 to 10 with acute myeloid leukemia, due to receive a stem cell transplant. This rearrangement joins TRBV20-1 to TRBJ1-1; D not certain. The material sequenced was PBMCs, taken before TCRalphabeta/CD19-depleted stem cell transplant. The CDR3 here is CSALGRSLNTEAFF. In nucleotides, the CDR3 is TGCAGTGCCCTTGGACGGAGCCTGAACACTGAAGCTTTCTTT.